Presented here are 3 T cell receptor beta chains from one specimen sequenced in a study of blood T cell repertoires in COVID-19. The repertoire was sequenced with immunoSEQ multiplex PCR; TCRdb's copy has only in-frame clones and lacks some. This sample yields nearly 350,000 clones, of which about nine tenths are seen a single time; about 7% belongs to the top ten. Material for sequencing was peripheral blood. All receptors derive from a woman aged 70-85 years with COVID-19, enrolled during active disease.

The chain combines TRBV7-7 with TRBJ2-3; 7 positions match TRBD2. V lost 2 bases, J lost 4 bases, and 9 bases stayed unmatched. The V gene's germline CDR1 is SSHAT and CDR2 FNYEAQ (reference sequence). The CDR3 consists of 16 residues. The CDR3 DNA reads TGTGCCAGCAGCTTACTGGTGGGGGGAGGGGCAGATACGCAGTATTTT. Translation: CASSLLVGGGADTQYF.

The rearrangement joins TRBV19 to TRBJ2-5, with 11 bases that match TRBD2. The length of the CDR3 is 15 residues. From germline, CDR1 is LNHDA and CDR2 SQIVND (reference sequence). J gave up 3 bases and V 5 bases, and 5 bases lay outside the gene matches. CDR3 nucleotide sequence: TGTGCCAGTAGTCGGCTAGCGGGGGGTAAAGAGACCCAGTACTTC. It encodes CASSRLAGGKETQYF.

The chain carries TRBV5-6 and TRBJ1-2; D might be TRBD1 (6 bases). The CDR3 totals 15 residues. Trimming took off 1 base at V and 5 bases at J, with 15 bases between the two ends. Germline-derived CDR1 and CDR2 are SGHDT and YYEEEE. CDR3 loop: CASSLFAGAEYGYTF. The CDR3 region has the DNA TGTGCCAGCAGCTTGTTCGCAGGGGCAGAATATGGCTACACCTTC. The whole variable domain, remainder taken from reference TRBV5-6 and TRBJ1-2, is DAGVTQSPTHLIKTRGQQVTLRCSPKSGHDTVSWYQQALGQGPQFIFQYYEEEERQRGNFPDRFSGHQFPNYSSELNVNALLLGDSALYLCASSLFAGAEYGYTFGSGTRLTVV.